The following is a T cell receptor beta chain sequence with its context. The antigen is undetermined. The CDR3 loop spans 13 amino acids. Germline values: CDR1 LNHDA, CDR2 SQIVND (reference sequence). The V and J ends lost 8 bases and 7 bases respectively, with 15 bases between them. This record belongs to a study of T cell clonotyping in hematopoietic cell transplantation. Study observations and caveats: At the given depth, recipient repertoires were over 95% de novo clonotypes. Higher Inverse Simpson Index values in graft donor and pretransplant recipient predicted broader posttransplant TCR diversity. Recipient TCR diversity dropped after transplant; expanded clonotypes rose from day 30 to 180. CD4 and CD8 repertoire contributions could not be separated without sorting.

TCRdb keeps only in-frame clones here, not all; method: immunoSEQ multiplex PCR. Of about 9,400 clones detected, over 75% appear once; the ten largest clones hold approximately 16%. The receptor's source is a male patient in his thirties or forties who had an allogeneic stem cell transplant from a related donor, so the T cells may come from the graft donor. Some clones in this sample may be carry-over from other donors' samples. The sample here was PBMCs, taken 180 days after allogeneic stem cell transplant. The chain has TRBV19 and TRBJ1-5; weak D call: TRBD1 (6 bases). The CDR3 loop reads CASSSGVRQPQHF. The CDR3 nucleotides are TGTGCCAGTTCATCAGGGGTACGGCAGCCCCAGCATTTT.